This entry features one TCR beta chain sequence. What it binds is unknown. Sequenced by immunoSEQ multiplex PCR; TCRdb stores in-frame clones only, minus some. The sample yields 80,000 to 95,000 clones, 80% to 90% seen once. The source of the sample is a study of OX40 agonist ivuxolimab in advanced cancers. Study-wide background: A male proportion of under 90% was recorded, with mean age 60 years and range about 20 to 79. Overall study findings and caveats: Blood T cells, both CD4+ and CD8+, expanded clonally by week 6 at 0.1 to 3.0 mg/kg.

Patients were ruled out by autoimmune disease history or systemic immunosuppression. The receptor was isolated from an adult with an advanced solid tumor such as melanoma, head and neck, liver or kidney cancer. The specimen comprised CD4+ or CD8+ T cells sorted from blood, sampled in a trial of the OX40 agonist ivuxolimab.

This CDR3 reads CATSRDNVEGPGELFF. CDR3 DNA: TGTGCCACCAGCAGAGATAACGTTGAGGGGCCCGGGGAGCTGTTTTTT. The V gene is TRBV15, the J gene TRBJ2-2; the D gene could be TRBD1 or TRBD2 (5 bases each). The CDR3 loop spans 16 amino acids. The germline V gene encodes CDR1 LNHNV and CDR2 YYDKDF (reference sequence). V was clipped by 0 bases and J by 6 bases, with 14 bases between them.